Here is one T cell receptor beta chain with its context. No antigen is known for it. No base-level quality is on record; no much larger clone is a single base apart. These data are taken from a study of graft-versus-host responses after intestinal transplantation (dated by TCRdb to the early 2020s). Notes on the research overall: Recipients received multivisceral, liver-intestinal, or isolated intestinal transplants. All recipients received anti-thymocyte globulin induction followed by maintenance tacrolimus and steroids for roughly three years. Rather than being sequenced by the commercial service, samples from three later patients were sequenced in-house on an Illumina MiSeq and processed with MiXCR. After intestinal transplantation, graft-versus-host and host-versus-graft alloreactive T cell clones were followed in the graft, circulation and bone marrow using bulk TCR-beta CDR3 sequencing. To identify alloreactive clones, pre-transplant mixed lymphocyte reaction products were sequenced and compared with unstimulated pre-transplant donor and recipient T cells. A peak of at least 4% donor T cells among recipient peripheral blood mononuclear cells was the definition used for donor T cell macrochimerism. Of the roughly 25 intestinal transplant recipients enrolled in the cohort, one of whom was a retransplant, 3 patients without pretransplant specimens were excluded. The full study reports these points: GvH clones were detected in recipient bone marrow, and some appeared earlier in ileal mucosa or blood, consistent with an intestinal mucosal origin. Peak levels of circulating GvH clones were associated with declines in HvG clones early after transplant. In patients with donor T cell macrochimerism, the allografts had high GvH to HvG T cell clonal ratios. The relatively low number and heterogeneity of intestinal transplant patients limited the conclusions.

Library preparation employed the immunoSEQ multiplex PCR assay. In most patients, genomic DNA was isolated using the Qiagen DNeasy Blood and Tissue Kit and sent frozen to Adaptive Biotechnologies for TCR sequencing. For most patients, high-throughput TCR-beta CDR3 sequencing of genomic DNA was performed by Adaptive Biotechnologies. The paper's data handling went like this. TCR sequencing data were retrieved from Adaptive's ImmunoSEQ software for around 18 patients, whereas a few other patients were processed with MiXCR and VDJtools. CD4 versus CD8 sorting errors were corrected by removing sequences found in both subsets at a frequency ratio below 5:1. CDR3 nucleotide sequences shared between donor and recipient were removed because the origin of such sequences could not be assigned. To be classed as alloreactive, a clone needed at least 2-fold expansion over unstimulated cells and a minimum CFSE-low frequency of 0.002% (template counts) or 0.001% (read counts). A clone was considered mappable if detected in the sequenced pre-transplant spleen, lymph node, or MLR CFSE-low populations of the donor or recipient. Cumulative frequency of alloreactive clones was calculated as a percentage of all sequences weighted by copy number. TCRdb stores this immuneACCESS table with in-frame sequences only. Part of the clones is absent; in the studies checked, under half of the shortfall reflects unresolved V genes, and no reason is known for the rest. D and trimming come from the DNA, and the V and J calls and clone size come from that table. The sample data list over 55,000 clones, and around 90% of these were observed just once. Of the sample, about 1.3% is held by the ten largest clones.

As encoded in the germline V gene (reference sequence), CDR1 is SGHNT while CDR2 is YYREEE. The CDR3 starts with the cysteine, ends with the phenylalanine, and has 12 residues. Just the 36-base CDR3 DNA is kept, in frame starting at base 1. V is shortened by 4 bases, J by 4 bases, and the region joining them spans 8 bases. The time point label, as the study defines it: cells obtained before transplantation from donor or recipient. CD3+CD4+ and CD3+CD8+ populations were FACS-sorted from unstimulated pre-transplant donor and recipient cells taken from spleen or lymph nodes. Recombination connected TRBV5-4 to TRBJ1-1; the best D guess is TRBD1, with 6 bases matching. The specimen was unstimulated CD8+ T cells sorted from spleen or lymph node cells, collected before intestinal transplant. This sequence originates from a human donor who received an intestinal transplant. The CDR3 here reads CASSPDSTEAFF. The nucleotide sequence reads as follows: TGTGCCAGCAGCCCGGACAGCACTGAAGCTTTCTTT.